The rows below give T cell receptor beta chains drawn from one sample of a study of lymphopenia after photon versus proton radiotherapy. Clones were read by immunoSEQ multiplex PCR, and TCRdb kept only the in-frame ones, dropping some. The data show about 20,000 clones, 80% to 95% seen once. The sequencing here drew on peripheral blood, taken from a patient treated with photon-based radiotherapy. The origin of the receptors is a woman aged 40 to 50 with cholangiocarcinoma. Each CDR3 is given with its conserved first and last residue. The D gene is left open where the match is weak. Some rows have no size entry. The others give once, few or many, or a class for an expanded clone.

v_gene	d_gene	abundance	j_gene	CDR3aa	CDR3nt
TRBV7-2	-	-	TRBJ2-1	CASSLQDSYNEQFF	TGTGCCAGCAGCTTACAGGACTCCTACAATGAGCAGTTCTTC
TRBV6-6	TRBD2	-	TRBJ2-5	CASLQTSGVKETQYF	TGTGCCAGCCTGCAGACTAGCGGGGTCAAAGAGACCCAGTACTTC
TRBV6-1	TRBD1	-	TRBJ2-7	CASSERQGWYEQYF	TGTGCCAGCAGTGAACGACAGGGTTGGTACGAGCAGTACTTC
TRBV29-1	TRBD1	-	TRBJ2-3	CSVGDDRVPTDTQYF	TGCAGCGTCGGGGATGACAGGGTCCCCACAGATACGCAGTATTTT
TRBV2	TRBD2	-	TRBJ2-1	CASSDRTSGNNEQFF	TGTGCCAGCAGTGATAGGACTAGCGGGAACAATGAGCAGTTCTTC
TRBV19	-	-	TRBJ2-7	CASSITYRVGQYF	TGTGCCAGTAGTATTACATATCGGGTCGGGCAGTACTTC
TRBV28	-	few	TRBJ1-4	CASSPGGYEKLFF	TGTGCCAGCAGTCCCGGGGGGTATGAAAAACTGTTTTTT
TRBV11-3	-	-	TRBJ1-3	CASSLDPTGGDISGNTIYF	TGTGCCAGCAGCTTAGACCCGACAGGAGGGGACATATCTGGAAACACCATATATTTT
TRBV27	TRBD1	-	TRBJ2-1	CASRTGGNEQFF	TGTGCCAGCAGAACAGGGGGCAATGAGCAGTTCTTC
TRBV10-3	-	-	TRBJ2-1	CAISEVGNEQFF	TGTGCCATCAGTGAGGTCGGTAATGAGCAGTTCTTC
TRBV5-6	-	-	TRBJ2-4	CASSLIFEDPKNIQYF	TGTGCCAGCAGCTTGATATTCGAGGACCCCAAAAACATTCAGTACTTC
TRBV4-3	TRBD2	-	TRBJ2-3	CASSQDHQRDGTDTQYF	TGCGCCAGCAGCCAAGATCACCAGCGGGATGGCACAGATACGCAGTATTTT
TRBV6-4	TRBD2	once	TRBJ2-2	CASSERTSGGELFF	TGTGCCAGCAGTGAGAGGACTAGCGGCGGGGAGCTGTTTTTT
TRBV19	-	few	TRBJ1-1	CASTPVLTLNTEAFF	TGTGCCAGTACCCCGGTACTGACTCTGAACACTGAAGCTTTCTTT
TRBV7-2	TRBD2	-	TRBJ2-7	CASSLGWTSGEYEQYF	TGTGCCAGCAGCTTAGGATGGACTAGCGGGGAATACGAGCAGTACTTC
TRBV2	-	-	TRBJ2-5	CASSEGSPGGAQVETQYF	TGTGCCAGCAGTGAAGGGTCCCCCGGAGGGGCACAAGTAGAGACCCAGTACTTC
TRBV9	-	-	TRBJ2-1	CASSVGDYNEQFF	TGTGCCAGCAGCGTAGGAGACTACAATGAGCAGTTCTTC
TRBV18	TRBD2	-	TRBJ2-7	CASSPYLAGDGYEQYF	TGTGCCAGCTCACCCTACTTAGCGGGAGATGGCTACGAGCAGTACTTC
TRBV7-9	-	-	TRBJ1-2	CASSLGDTQGGGYTF	TGTGCCAGCAGCCTCGGGGACACCCAGGGAGGTGGCTACACCTTC
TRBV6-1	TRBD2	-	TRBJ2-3	CASSERTSGRTDTQYF	TGTGCCAGCAGTGAAAGGACTAGCGGGCGCACAGATACGCAGTATTTT
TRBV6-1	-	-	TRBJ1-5	CASSEDSGYEPQHF	TGTGCCAGCAGTGAAGATAGTGGATATGAGCCCCAGCATTTT
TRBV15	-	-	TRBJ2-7	CATSSCRGSLCEQYF	TGTGCCACCAGCTCTTGTAGGGGCAGTCTGTGCGAGCAGTACTTC
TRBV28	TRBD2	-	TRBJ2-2	CASSFTNLAGISGELFF	TGTGCCAGCAGTTTCACCAACTTAGCGGGAATTTCCGGGGAGCTGTTTTTT
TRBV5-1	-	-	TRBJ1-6	CASKTGPRPDSPLHF	TGCGCCAGCAAAACCGGGCCTCGGCCTGATTCACCCCTCCACTTT